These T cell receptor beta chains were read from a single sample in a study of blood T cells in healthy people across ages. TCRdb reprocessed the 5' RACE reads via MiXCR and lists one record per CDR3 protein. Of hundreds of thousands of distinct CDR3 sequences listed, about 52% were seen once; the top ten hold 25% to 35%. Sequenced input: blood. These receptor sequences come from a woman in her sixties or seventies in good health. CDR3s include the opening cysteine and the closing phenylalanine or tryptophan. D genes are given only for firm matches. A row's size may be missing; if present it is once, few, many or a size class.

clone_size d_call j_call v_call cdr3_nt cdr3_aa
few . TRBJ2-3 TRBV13 TGTGCCAGCAGCTTAATGCGACCGAGCACAGATACGCAGTATTTT CASSLMRPSTDTQYF
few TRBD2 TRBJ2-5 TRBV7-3 TGTGCCAGCAGCCCCTTCTCTCCTTCTAGCGGGAGGAGTCAAGAGACCCAGTACTTC CASSPFSPSSGRSQETQYF
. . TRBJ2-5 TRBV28 TGTGCCAGCAGTTTAGAGAATTCAGGGGCACAGACCCAGTACTTC CASSLENSGAQTQYF
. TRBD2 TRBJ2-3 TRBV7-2 TGTGCCAGCAGCTCCCCCGTGGGTAGCGGGAGTGATACGCAGTATTTT CASSSPVGSGSDTQYF
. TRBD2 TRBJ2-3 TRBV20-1 TGCAGTGCTAGAGATGGGAGGGGTGCTCGAGATACGCAGTATTTT CSARDGRGARDTQYF
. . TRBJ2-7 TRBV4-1 TGCGCCAGCAGCCAAGGAAGGGGCAGCTCCTACGAGCAGTACTTC CASSQGRGSSYEQYF
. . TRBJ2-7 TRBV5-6 TGTGCCAGCAGCTTGAGAAGGGCCCCTAACGAGCAGTACTTC CASSLRRAPNEQYF
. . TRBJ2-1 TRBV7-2 TGTGCCAGCAGCCCTCAGGGGCCGCACAATGAGCAGTTCTTC CASSPQGPHNEQFF
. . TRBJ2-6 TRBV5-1 TGCGCCAGCAGCGCCAGGGGCTCTGGGGCCAACGTCCCGACTTTC CASSARGSGANVPTF
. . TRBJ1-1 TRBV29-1 TGCAGCGTTCGTAGGGCGGTCATGAACACTGAAGCTTTCTTT CSVRRAVMNTEAFF
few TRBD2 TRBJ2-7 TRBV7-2 TGTGCCAGCAGCTATGCCGGGACTACCTACGAGCAGTACTTC CASSYAGTTYEQYF
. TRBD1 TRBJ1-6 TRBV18 TGTGCCAGCTCACCAAAGTCGGACAGGGGGGATTCACCCCTCCACTTT CASSPKSDRGDSPLHF
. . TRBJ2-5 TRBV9 TGTGCCAGCAGCGCCAGTGGGGGACGCGAGACCCAGTACTTC CASSASGGRETQYF
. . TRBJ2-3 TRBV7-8 TGTGTCAGCAGCGTCATTGGAGGGAGCACAGATACGCAGTATTTT CVSSVIGGSTDTQYF
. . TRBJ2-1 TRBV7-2 TGTGCCAGCAGCTTACGACGGGAGTACAATGAGCAGTTCTTC CASSLRREYNEQFF
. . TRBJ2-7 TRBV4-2 TGTGCCAGCAGCCAAGATCGAGACAGGACAAACTACGAGCAGTACTTC CASSQDRDRTNYEQYF
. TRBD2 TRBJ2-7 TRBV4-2 TGTGCCAGCAGCCAAGTCAGGACTAGAAGCGAGCAGTACTTC CASSQVRTRSEQYF
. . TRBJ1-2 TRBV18 TGTGCCAGCTCACCCGCGGCGGACTATGGCTACACCTTC CASSPAADYGYTF
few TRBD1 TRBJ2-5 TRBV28 TGTGCCAGCAGACCTCGGGACAGAACCAGAGAGACCCAGTACTTC CASRPRDRTRETQYF
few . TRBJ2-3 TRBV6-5 TGTGCCAGCACGCAACAGGGTACAGATACGCAGTATTTT CASTQQGTDTQYF
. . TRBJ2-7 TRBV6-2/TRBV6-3 TGTGCCAGCAGCCCCCGGGGTGGGGCTCGCGAGCAGTACTTC CASSPRGGAREQYF
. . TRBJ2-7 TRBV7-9 TGTGCCAGCAGCTCCTCGGGACAACCCTACGAGCAGTACTTC CASSSSGQPYEQYF
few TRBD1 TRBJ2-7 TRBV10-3 TGTGCCATCGGAGGGACAGGGGGGAATAGCGAGCAGTACTTC CAIGGTGGNSEQYF
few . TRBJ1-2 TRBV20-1 TGCAGTGCTAGAGATCCCTGGCGGCTCCCGTATGGCTACACCTTC CSARDPWRLPYGYTF
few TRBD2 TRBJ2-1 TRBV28 TGTGCCAGCAGTCTCCCCGGGACTAGCGGGAGAAATGAGCAGTTCTTC CASSLPGTSGRNEQFF
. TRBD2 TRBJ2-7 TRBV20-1 TGCAGTGCACCGACTAGCGGGAAACTTGGGCAGTACTTC CSAPTSGKLGQYF
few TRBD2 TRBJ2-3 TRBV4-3 TGCGCCAGCAGCCAAGCATTGGGACTAGCGGGAGCGGATACGCAGTATTTT CASSQALGLAGADTQYF
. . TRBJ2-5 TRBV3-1 TGTGCCAGCAGCCAAGTGAATGGCGTGGAGTACTTC CASSQVNGVEYF
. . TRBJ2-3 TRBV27 TGTGCCACCGGGTCCGGGACCACAACAGATACGCAGTATTTT CATGSGTTTDTQYF
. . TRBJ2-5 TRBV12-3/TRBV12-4 TGTGCCAGCAGTTTGAGGGGGATAGAGACCCAGTACTTC CASSLRGIETQYF
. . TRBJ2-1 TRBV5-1 TGCGCCAGCAGCTTGGTTGGGGTTTCTAACAATGAGCAGTTCTTC CASSLVGVSNNEQFF
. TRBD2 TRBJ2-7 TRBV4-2 TGTGCCAGCAGCCAAAACCAAGCGACCGGGACTAGTCAAAATGAGCAGTACTTC CASSQNQATGTSQNEQYF
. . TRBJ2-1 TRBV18 TGTGCCAGCTCACCGGAGTATCGTGAGCAGTTCTTC CASSPEYREQFF
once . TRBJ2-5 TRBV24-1 TGTGCCACCAGTGTCAGCGCCTCCTACAATGAGCAGTACTTC CATSVSASYNEQYF
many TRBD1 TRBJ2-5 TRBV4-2 TGTGCCAGCAGCCCGACCGGGACAGAGAAAGAGACCCAGTACTTC CASSPTGTEKETQYF